This TCR beta chain stems from a study of PD-1 blockade in classical Hodgkin lymphoma. Brentuximab vedotin exposure varied among the patients, all of whom had relapsed after autologous stem cell transplantation. Complete response, partial response or progressive disease was recorded as best response. Study-wide points: Causes of the repertoire differences remain undefined, possibly disease activity or prior therapy. Researchers reported that CD4+ TCR diversity, though not CD8+, rose significantly by C4D1.

TCRdb's copy holds only in-frame clones and misses some; the assay was immunoSEQ multiplex PCR. The sample lists 90,000 to 100,000 clones, approximately 80% occurring once. Comments on this clone: The antigen is undetermined.

This CDR3 has 14 residues. Germline CDR1 and CDR2: MNHNY and SVGAGI (reference sequence). Between the trimmed V and J ends, which lost 6 bases and 7 bases, there was a span of 16 bases. This specimen was peripheral blood mononuclear cells (PBMCs), taken before the second cycle of nivolumab. The chain employs TRBV6-6 and TRBJ2-1; a possible D gene is TRBD1 (7 bases). This TCR was recovered from a human donor with classical Hodgkin lymphoma. CDR3 residues: CASSTEGARNEQFF. The CDR3 DNA sequence: TGTGCCAGCAGCACGGAGGGGGCTCGGAATGAGCAGTTCTTC.